This is a list of T cell receptor beta chains from one sample in a study of T-cell reconstitution after alpha-beta-depleted transplantation in children. TCRdb called the PCR reads again in MiXCR, with one record for every CDR3 protein. The repertoire consists of fewer than 85,000 distinct CDR3 sequences, with roughly 13% occurring once and the leading ten covering around a quarter. The material sequenced was PBMCs, mostly from graft donor cells, taken 180 days after TCRalphabeta/CD19-depleted stem cell transplant. These receptors all stem from a male patient between 2 and 10 years old who had a stem cell transplant for acute lymphoblastic leukemia, so the T cells may come from the graft donor. Each CDR3 is given with its conserved first and last residue. The order of the fields is D gene, J gene, V gene, CDR3 protein. The D gene is left open where the match is weak.

D: .; J: TRBJ2-1; V: TRBV12-3/TRBV12-4; CDR3: CASSLNPHVYYNEQFF
D: .; J: TRBJ2-1; V: TRBV27; CDR3: CASSLGVPPNNEQFF
D: TRBD2; J: TRBJ2-1; V: TRBV12-3/TRBV12-4; CDR3: CASSLREKRLAGLYNEQFF
D: .; J: TRBJ2-5; V: TRBV7-2; CDR3: CASSFPGARETQYF
D: .; J: TRBJ1-2; V: TRBV20-1; CDR3: CSARDRKGVPGYTF
D: .; J: TRBJ2-2; V: TRBV6-1; CDR3: CASSKHQGYTGELFF
D: TRBD1; J: TRBJ2-7; V: TRBV20-1; CDR3: CSARDGTGSIYEQYF
D: TRBD2; J: TRBJ2-3; V: TRBV7-2; CDR3: CASSLARGAHTQYF
D: .; J: TRBJ2-7; V: TRBV10-3; CDR3: CAILEDSTGEQYF
D: TRBD1; J: TRBJ2-7; V: TRBV28; CDR3: CASRPYQTGAEHEQYF
D: .; J: TRBJ2-2; V: TRBV5-1; CDR3: CASNPDSVAGELFF
D: .; J: TRBJ1-3; V: TRBV5-1; CDR3: CASTDRIGNTIYF
D: .; J: TRBJ1-2; V: TRBV20-1; CDR3: CSADSPGDGYTF
D: .; J: TRBJ2-3; V: TRBV5-1; CDR3: CASSIKLLGETQYF
D: TRBD1; J: TRBJ2-5; V: TRBV11-2; CDR3: CASSRTGTGDQETQYF
D: .; J: TRBJ1-2; V: TRBV24-1; CDR3: CATSEGNYGYTF
D: .; J: TRBJ2-7; V: TRBV20-1; CDR3: CSAEFPEGEKAYEQYF
D: .; J: TRBJ2-6; V: TRBV7-2; CDR3: CASSLVGNGANVLTF
D: TRBD2; J: TRBJ2-1; V: TRBV12-5; CDR3: CASGLSPKTSGSTDEQFF
D: .; J: TRBJ2-7; V: TRBV10-3; CDR3: CAISGTSSYEQYF
D: TRBD2; J: TRBJ2-2; V: TRBV4-3; CDR3: CASSPGLAGTTGELFF
D: .; J: TRBJ1-2; V: TRBV27; CDR3: CASRTWPLRDVNYGYTF
D: .; J: TRBJ2-7; V: TRBV29-1; CDR3: CSVSPGPYEQYF
D: .; J: TRBJ1-4; V: TRBV18; CDR3: CASSPFPTNEKLFF
D: .; J: TRBJ1-2; V: TRBV3-1; CDR3: CAQGQSIYGYTF
D: TRBD1; J: TRBJ2-1; V: TRBV28; CDR3: CASSYRGQRYNEQFF
D: TRBD1; J: TRBJ1-4; V: TRBV6-1; CDR3: CASRPGGAGEKLFF
D: .; J: TRBJ2-5; V: TRBV12-3/TRBV12-4; CDR3: CASSLGSLTQYF
D: .; J: TRBJ2-5; V: TRBV15; CDR3: CATSFGVETQYF
D: TRBD1; J: TRBJ1-4; V: TRBV20-1; CDR3: CSARLWTGNVVEKLFF
D: .; J: TRBJ2-5; V: TRBV29-1; CDR3: CSVASIDSGGTQYF
D: .; J: TRBJ2-5; V: TRBV3-1; CDR3: CASSQVRETQYF
D: .; J: TRBJ2-1; V: TRBV4-3; CDR3: CASSQETTNEQFF
D: TRBD1; J: TRBJ2-5; V: TRBV28; CDR3: CASVLETGGLETQYF
D: .; J: TRBJ2-5; V: TRBV7-6; CDR3: CASSPPNRGGRYF
D: .; J: TRBJ1-2; V: TRBV7-9; CDR3: CASSQQGSYGYTF
D: .; J: TRBJ2-7; V: TRBV6-2/TRBV6-3; CDR3: CASSFYRDTSYEQYF
D: .; J: TRBJ2-5; V: TRBV5-1; CDR3: CASSERVGSKIGQYF
D: .; J: TRBJ1-2; V: TRBV6-5; CDR3: CASSRVGDGYTF
D: TRBD2; J: TRBJ2-7; V: TRBV7-2; CDR3: CASSLVGLAVAYEQYF
D: TRBD1; J: TRBJ2-4; V: TRBV7-2; CDR3: CASATGGAKNIQYF
D: .; J: TRBJ2-1; V: TRBV4-2; CDR3: CASSHNNNEQFF